These T cell receptor beta chains were read from a single sample in a study of shared clonotypes between healthy human individuals. Here immunoSEQ multiplex PCR was the method, and the copy in TCRdb shows in-frame clones only, minus some. The table records about 490,000 clones, 79% of them present only once. Sequenced input: PBMCs. Source of these receptors: a woman aged 35 to 49 in good health. Some clones in this sample may be carry-over from other donors' samples. CDR3s include the opening cysteine and the closing phenylalanine or tryptophan. A D gene is named only where the DNA matches it firmly. Rows give clone size only sometimes, using once, few, many, or a class for an expanded clone.

J	V	D	size	CDR3	DNA
TRBJ2-5	TRBV27	TRBD1	few	CASSKGGTGGRETQYF	TGTGCCAGCTCAAAAGGGGGGACAGGGGGCCGAGAGACCCAGTACTTC
TRBJ2-3	TRBV27	TRBD2	few	CASSSVTSGRAPPDTQYF	TGTGCCAGCAGCTCCGTCACTAGCGGGAGGGCCCCCCCAGATACGCAGTATTTT
TRBJ2-7	TRBV7-3	TRBD1	.	CASRKGQGTYEQYF	TGTGCCAGCAGGAAGGGACAGGGAACCTACGAGCAGTACTTC
TRBJ2-2	TRBV7-6	.	.	CASSLGPRGTTGELFF	TGTGCCAGCAGCTTAGGGCCTCGAGGGACCACCGGGGAGCTGTTTTTT
TRBJ2-1	TRBV7-9	.	.	CASSQKIGSEQFF	TGTGCCAGCAGCCAAAAGATAGGGTCGGAGCAGTTCTTC
TRBJ1-1	TRBV10-1	TRBD1	.	CASSRTGGTEAFF	TGCGCCAGCAGTCGGACAGGGGGCACTGAAGCTTTCTTT
TRBJ2-3	TRBV10-3	.	.	CAISEPRDISTDTQYF	TGTGCCATCAGTGAACCCCGGGACATTAGCACAGATACGCAGTATTTT
TRBJ2-7	TRBV7-2	.	few	CASSLETGTAYEQYF	TGTGCCAGCAGCTTAGAGACAGGTACCGCCTACGAGCAGTACTTC
TRBJ2-5	TRBV4-2	TRBD2	.	CASSQVRTSGRSGGETQYF	TGTGCCAGCAGCCAAGTCCGGACTAGCGGGAGGTCGGGGGGTGAGACCCAGTACTTC
TRBJ1-1	TRBV25-1	TRBD1	.	CASSESLIGGFAEAFF	TGTGCCAGCAGTGAATCCCTTATAGGGGGCTTTGCTGAAGCTTTCTTT
TRBJ1-5	TRBV28	TRBD1	few	CASRKNRGGNQPQHF	TGTGCCAGCAGAAAAAACAGGGGGGGCAATCAGCCCCAGCATTTT
TRBJ1-5	TRBV7-8	.	.	CASSLALGAGQPQHF	TGTGCCAGCAGCTTAGCGCTGGGGGCGGGTCAGCCCCAGCATTTT
TRBJ2-5	TRBV19	TRBD1	few	CASSIGGTGFQETQYF	TGTGCCAGTAGTATTGGGGGGACAGGTTTTCAAGAGACCCAGTACTTC
TRBJ2-2	TRBV6-5	.	.	CASSSGTDGLFF	TGTGCCAGCAGTTCGGGGACCGACGGGCTGTTTTTT
TRBJ2-5	TRBV7-8	TRBD1	few	CASSLDRDRGRAETQYF	TGTGCCAGCAGCTTGGACCGGGACAGGGGGCGCGCAGAGACCCAGTACTTC
TRBJ2-7	TRBV5-1	TRBD1	.	CASSARQGAYEQYF	TGCGCCAGCAGCGCTCGACAGGGTGCCTACGAGCAGTACTTC
TRBJ2-5	TRBV19	TRBD1	.	CASSIPGGGRLTQYF	TGTGCCAGTAGTATCCCAGGGGGCGGGCGCTTGACCCAGTACTTC
TRBJ2-1	TRBV5-1	TRBD2	.	CASSLAASGDNEQFF	TGCGCCAGCAGCTTGGCGGCTAGCGGTGACAATGAGCAGTTCTTC
TRBJ1-2	TRBV27	TRBD1	.	CASSTNRGRDYGYTF	TGTGCCAGCAGTACTAACAGGGGACGAGACTATGGCTACACCTTC
TRBJ2-2	TRBV2	.	.	CASLGPDASTGELFF	TGTGCCAGCCTCGGGCCCGACGCGAGCACCGGGGAGCTGTTTTTT
TRBJ2-6	TRBV10-3	.	.	CAISEPTSGANVLTF	TGTGCCATCAGTGAGCCCACCTCTGGGGCCAACGTCCTGACTTTC
TRBJ2-3	TRBV5-1	.	.	CASSDVEGADTQYF	TGCGCCAGCAGCGACGTGGAGGGGGCAGATACGCAGTATTTT
TRBJ2-7	TRBV11-1	TRBD2	.	CASSWTSGRSEQYF	TGTGCCAGCAGCTGGACTAGCGGGAGAAGCGAGCAGTACTTC
TRBJ2-4	TRBV19	.	.	CASSIRSDRTKNIQYF	TGTGCCAGTAGTATTCGATCTGATCGTACCAAAAACATTCAGTACTTC
TRBJ2-1	TRBV30	.	few	CAWTGRGSYNEQFF	TGTGCCTGGACGGGGAGGGGGTCCTACAATGAGCAGTTCTTC
TRBJ2-5	TRBV7-9	.	.	CASNPPSESRTQYF	TGTGCCAGCAACCCTCCAAGCGAGTCACGGACCCAGTACTTC
TRBJ2-5	TRBV5-4	.	.	CASSPTGTNQETQYF	TGTGCCAGCAGCCCTACCGGGACAAACCAAGAGACCCAGTACTTC
TRBJ2-5	TRBV9	.	.	CASSGSGREETQYF	TGTGCCAGCAGCGGTAGCGGAAGAGAAGAGACCCAGTACTTC
TRBJ1-2	TRBV19	TRBD1	.	CASSQTGRVGYGYTF	TGTGCCAGTAGCCAGACAGGGAGAGTGGGCTATGGCTACACCTTC
TRBJ1-1	TRBV10-3	.	.	CAISDPRGGAVAEAFF	TGTGCCATCAGTGATCCCCGAGGGGGGGCTGTCGCTGAAGCTTTCTTT
TRBJ2-2	TRBV6-5	.	.	CASSYSKGNTGELFF	TGTGCCAGCAGTTACTCGAAAGGGAACACCGGGGAGCTGTTTTTT
TRBJ2-1	TRBV5-1	TRBD2	.	CASSYRTSGENNEQFF	TGCGCCAGCAGCTATCGGACTAGCGGGGAAAACAATGAGCAGTTCTTC
TRBJ1-5	TRBV7-2	TRBD1	.	CASSLVRGGGQPQHF	TGTGCCAGCAGCTTAGTTCGAGGGGGCGGTCAGCCCCAGCATTTT
TRBJ1-1	TRBV6-6	.	.	CASSLDVVTEAFF	TGTGCCAGCAGCCTGGACGTCGTCACTGAAGCTTTCTTT
TRBJ1-1	TRBV30	.	.	CAWKYFRDSEAFF	TGTGCCTGGAAGTACTTCAGGGACTCTGAAGCTTTCTTT
TRBJ2-1	TRBV27	.	.	CASSLSREYGEQFF	TGTGCCAGCAGTTTGAGTAGGGAGTATGGTGAGCAGTTCTTC
TRBJ2-3	TRBV10-3	TRBD1	.	CAIGQGEDTQYF	TGTGCCATAGGACAGGGGGAGGATACGCAGTATTTT
TRBJ2-7	TRBV5-6	TRBD1	many	CASSLGQGLHEQYF	TGTGCCAGCAGCTTGGGACAGGGGCTCCACGAGCAGTACTTC
TRBJ2-5	TRBV7-2	.	.	CASSPSLQTQYF	TGTGCCAGCAGCCCCTCCCTTCAGACCCAGTACTTC
TRBJ2-2	TRBV11-2	TRBD1	.	CASSLGGGRTGELFF	TGTGCCAGCAGCTTAGGAGGGGGCAGAACCGGGGAGCTGTTTTTT
TRBJ1-2	TRBV6-4	.	once	CASSPDLGAGYTF	TGTGCCAGCAGCCCCGACTTGGGCGCTGGCTACACCTTC
TRBJ1-2	TRBV4-2	.	.	CASSQDLREGGYTF	TGTGCCAGCAGCCAAGATTTGAGGGAGGGAGGCTACACCTTC
TRBJ1-5	TRBV19	TRBD1	.	CASSLTGNQPQHF	TGTGCCAGTAGCCTGACAGGGAATCAGCCCCAGCATTTT
TRBJ2-3	TRBV10-3	TRBD1	.	CAISDGGTGSDTQYF	TGTGCCATCAGTGACGGCGGGACAGGGTCAGATACGCAGTATTTT
TRBJ2-6	TRBV25-1	.	few	CASQTGSSGANVLTF	TGTGCCAGCCAGACAGGTAGCTCTGGGGCCAACGTCCTGACTTTC
TRBJ2-1	TRBV5-5	TRBD2	once	CASSRRGATSGRENEQFF	TGTGCCAGCTCCCGCCGGGGGGCAACTAGCGGGAGGGAGAATGAGCAGTTCTTC
TRBJ2-6	TRBV5-1	TRBD1	.	CASSSSGRQGAGANVLTF	TGCGCCAGCAGCTCTAGTGGGAGACAGGGAGCTGGGGCCAACGTCCTGACTTTC
TRBJ2-5	TRBV28	.	once	CASSFPDAGKETQYF	TGTGCCAGCAGTTTCCCGGATGCGGGGAAAGAGACCCAGTACTTC
TRBJ1-5	TRBV28	.	.	CASRTQDHSNQPQHF	TGTGCCAGCAGGACCCAGGATCATAGCAATCAGCCCCAGCATTTT
TRBJ2-4	TRBV9	.	.	CASSSAGHSKNIQYF	TGTGCCAGCAGCTCCGCCGGACACTCCAAAAACATTCAGTACTTC
TRBJ2-2	TRBV18	.	.	CASSPPGGLSSTGELFF	TGTGCCAGCTCACCCCCTGGGGGACTCTCCTCCACCGGGGAGCTGTTTTTT
TRBJ1-1	TRBV7-9	.	.	CASNFGTTEAFF	TGTGCCAGCAACTTTGGGACGACTGAAGCTTTCTTT
TRBJ2-1	TRBV30	.	.	CAWMQGYNEQFF	TGTGCCTGGATGCAAGGATACAATGAGCAGTTCTTC
TRBJ2-7	TRBV28	.	.	CASSLDMNHEQYF	TGTGCCAGCAGCCTTGACATGAACCACGAGCAGTACTTC
TRBJ2-3	TRBV18	TRBD2	.	CASSPVASGRRDTQYF	TGTGCCAGCTCACCAGTGGCTAGCGGGAGGAGAGATACGCAGTATTTT
TRBJ1-2	TRBV6-1	.	.	CASSPSPNYGYTF	TGTGCCAGCAGTCCTTCTCCCAACTATGGCTACACCTTC
TRBJ2-3	TRBV9	.	.	CASSVGLASTDTQYF	TGTGCCAGCAGCGTAGGGCTAGCTAGCACAGATACGCAGTATTTT
TRBJ2-1	TRBV11-2	TRBD2	.	CASSFAQGAGGNYNEQFF	TGTGCCAGCAGCTTCGCCCAGGGAGCGGGAGGGAACTACAATGAGCAGTTCTTC